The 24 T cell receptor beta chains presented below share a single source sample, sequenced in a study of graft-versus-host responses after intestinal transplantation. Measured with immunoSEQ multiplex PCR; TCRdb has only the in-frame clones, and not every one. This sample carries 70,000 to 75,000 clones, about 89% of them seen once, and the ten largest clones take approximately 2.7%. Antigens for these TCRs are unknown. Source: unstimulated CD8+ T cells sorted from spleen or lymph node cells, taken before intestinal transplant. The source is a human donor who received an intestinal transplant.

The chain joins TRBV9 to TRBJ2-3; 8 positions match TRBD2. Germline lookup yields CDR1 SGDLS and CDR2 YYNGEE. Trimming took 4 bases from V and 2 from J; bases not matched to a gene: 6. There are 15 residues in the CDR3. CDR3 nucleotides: TGTGCCAGCAGCCTGGTAGCGGGGCACACAGATACGCAGTATTTT. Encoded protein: CASSLVAGHTDTQYF.

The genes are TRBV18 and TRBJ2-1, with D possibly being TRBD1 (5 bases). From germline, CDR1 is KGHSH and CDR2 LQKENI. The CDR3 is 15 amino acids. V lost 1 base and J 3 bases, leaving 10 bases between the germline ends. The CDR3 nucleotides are TGTGCCAGCTCACCACGCGACAGCCGCTACAATGAGCAGTTCTTC. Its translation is CASSPRDSRYNEQFF.

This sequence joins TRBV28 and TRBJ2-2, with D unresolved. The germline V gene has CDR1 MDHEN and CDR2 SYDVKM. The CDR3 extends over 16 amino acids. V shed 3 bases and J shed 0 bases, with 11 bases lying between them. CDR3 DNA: TGTGCCAGCAGTTTTGTCGAAAGAGCGAACACCGGGGAGCTGTTTTTT. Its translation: CASSFVERANTGELFF.

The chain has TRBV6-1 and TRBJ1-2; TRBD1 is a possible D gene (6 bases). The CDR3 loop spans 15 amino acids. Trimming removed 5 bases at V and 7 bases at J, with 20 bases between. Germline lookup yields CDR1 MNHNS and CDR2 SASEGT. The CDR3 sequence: CASSKTGPPLGGYTF. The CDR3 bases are TGTGCCAGCAGTAAGACAGGTCCTCCTCTGGGTGGCTACACCTTC.

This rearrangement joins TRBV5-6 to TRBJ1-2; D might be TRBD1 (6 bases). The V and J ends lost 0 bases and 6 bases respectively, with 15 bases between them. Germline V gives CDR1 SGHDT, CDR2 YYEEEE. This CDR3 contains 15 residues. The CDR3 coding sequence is TGTGCCAGCAGCTTGGGAGTGCGGGGGGCGGATGGCTACACCTTC. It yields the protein CASSLGVRGADGYTF.

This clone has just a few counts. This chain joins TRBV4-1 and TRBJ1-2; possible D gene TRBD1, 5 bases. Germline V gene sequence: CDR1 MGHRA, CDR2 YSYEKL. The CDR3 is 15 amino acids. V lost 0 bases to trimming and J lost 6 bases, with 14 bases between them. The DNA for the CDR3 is TGCGCCAGCAGCCAAGATCCAGGGTCGATAGATGGCTACACCTTC. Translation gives CASSQDPGSIDGYTF.

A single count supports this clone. The DNA for the CDR3 is TGCGCCAGCAGCCCCGTAGCGGACGAAGAGCAGTTCTTC. Its translation is CASSPVADEEQFF. The rearrangement uses TRBV5-1 and TRBJ2-1; perhaps TRBD2 as D (6 bases). Trimming took 4 bases from V and 10 from J, leaving 15 bases between them. The CDR3 covers 13 residues. Germline loops: CDR1 SGHRS, CDR2 YFSETQ.

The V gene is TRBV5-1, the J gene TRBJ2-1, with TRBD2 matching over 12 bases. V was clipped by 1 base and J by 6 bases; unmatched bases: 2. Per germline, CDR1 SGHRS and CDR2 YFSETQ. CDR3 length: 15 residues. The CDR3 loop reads CASSLPLAGGNEQFF. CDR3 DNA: TGCGCCAGCAGCTTGCCACTAGCGGGGGGCAATGAGCAGTTCTTC.

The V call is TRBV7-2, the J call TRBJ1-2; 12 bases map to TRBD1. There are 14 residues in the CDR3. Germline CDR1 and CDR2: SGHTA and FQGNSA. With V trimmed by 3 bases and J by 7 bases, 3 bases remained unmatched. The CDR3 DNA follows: TGTGCCAGCAGCTTTGGGACAGGGGGCTCTGGCTACACCTTC. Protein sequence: CASSFGTGGSGYTF.

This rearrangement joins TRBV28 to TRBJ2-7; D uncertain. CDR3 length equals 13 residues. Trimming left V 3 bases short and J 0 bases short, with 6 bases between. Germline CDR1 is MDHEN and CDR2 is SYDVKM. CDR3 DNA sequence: TGTGCCAGCAGTTTCGGGTTCTCCTACGAGCAGTACTTC. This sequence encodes CASSFGFSYEQYF.

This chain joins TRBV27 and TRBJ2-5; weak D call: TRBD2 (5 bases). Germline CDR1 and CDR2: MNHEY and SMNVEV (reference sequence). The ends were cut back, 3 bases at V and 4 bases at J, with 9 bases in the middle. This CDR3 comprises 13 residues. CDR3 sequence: CASSFNRGETQYF. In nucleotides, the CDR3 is TGTGCCAGCAGTTTCAATCGGGGAGAGACCCAGTACTTC.

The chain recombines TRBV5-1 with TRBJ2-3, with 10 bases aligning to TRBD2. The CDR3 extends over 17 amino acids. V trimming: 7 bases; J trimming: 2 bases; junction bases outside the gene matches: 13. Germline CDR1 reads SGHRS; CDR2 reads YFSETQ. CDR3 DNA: TGCGCCAGCTCATCCCGGGTAGCGGGGGGCATCACAGATACGCAGTATTTT. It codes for CASSSRVAGGITDTQYF.

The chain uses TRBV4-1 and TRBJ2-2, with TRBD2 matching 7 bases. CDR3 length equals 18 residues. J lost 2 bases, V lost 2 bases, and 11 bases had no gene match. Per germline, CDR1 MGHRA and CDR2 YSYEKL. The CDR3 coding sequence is TGCGCCAGCAGCCAACGTGGTGCGGGGGAACCCAACACCGGGGAGCTGTTTTTT. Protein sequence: CASSQRGAGEPNTGELFF.

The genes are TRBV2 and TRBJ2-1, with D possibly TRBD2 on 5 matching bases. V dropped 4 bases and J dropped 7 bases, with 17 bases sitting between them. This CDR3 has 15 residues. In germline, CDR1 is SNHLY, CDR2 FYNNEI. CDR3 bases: TGTGCCAGCAGTGTCTTGAGGGAGAGGGATAATGAGCAGTTCTTC. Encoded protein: CASSVLRERDNEQFF.

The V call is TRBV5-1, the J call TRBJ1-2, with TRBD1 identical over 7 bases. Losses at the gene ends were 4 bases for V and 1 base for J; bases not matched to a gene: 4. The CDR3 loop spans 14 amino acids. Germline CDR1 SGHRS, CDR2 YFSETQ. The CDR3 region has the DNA TGCGCCAGCAGCCGGGACAGAAGTAACTATGGCTACACCTTC. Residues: CASSRDRSNYGYTF. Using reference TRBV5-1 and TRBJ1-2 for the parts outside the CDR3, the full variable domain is KAGVTQTPRYLIKTRGQQVTLSCSPISGHRSVSWYQQTPGQGLQFLFEYFSETQRNKGNFPGRFSGRQFSNSRSEMNVSTLELGDSALYLCASSRDRSNYGYTFGSGTRLTVV.

CDR3 sequence (DNA): TGTGCCAGTGCGCCCGGTGGTTGGGAAAAACTGTTTTTT. Translation gives CASAPGGWEKLFF. The chain employs TRBV19 and TRBJ1-4, with no clear D. Deletions cut 8 bases from V and 8 bases from J, with 15 bases between. Germline CDR1 reads LNHDA; CDR2 reads SQIVND (reference sequence). The CDR3 loop spans 13 amino acids.

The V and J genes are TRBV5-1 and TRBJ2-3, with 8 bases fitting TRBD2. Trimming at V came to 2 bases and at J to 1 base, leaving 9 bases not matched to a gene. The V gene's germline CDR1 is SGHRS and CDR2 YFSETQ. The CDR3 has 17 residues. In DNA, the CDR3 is TGCGCCAGCAGCTTAGGAGAAGCGGGAGTGGGCACAGATACGCAGTATTTT. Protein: CASSLGEAGVGTDTQYF.

The CDR3 spells CASCGSWTPYEQYF. CDR3 bases: TGTGCCAGCTGTGGGTCCTGGACACCATACGAGCAGTACTTC. The chain joins TRBV2 to TRBJ2-7, with D maybe TRBD1 (5 bases). V was cut by 8 bases and J by 4 bases, with 18 bases left in between. This CDR3 has 14 amino acids. Germline CDR1 and CDR2: SNHLY and FYNNEI. The whole variable domain, remainder taken from reference TRBV2 and TRBJ2-7, is EPEVTQTPSHQVTQMGQEVILRCVPISNHLYFYWYRQILGQKVEFLVSFYNNEISEKSEIFDDQFSVERPDGSNFTLKIRSTKLEDSAMYFCASCGSWTPYEQYFGPGTRLTVT.

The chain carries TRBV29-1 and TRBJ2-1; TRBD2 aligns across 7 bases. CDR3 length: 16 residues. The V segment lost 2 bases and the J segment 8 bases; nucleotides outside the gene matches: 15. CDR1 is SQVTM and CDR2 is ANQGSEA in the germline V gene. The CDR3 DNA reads TGCAGCGTTGAATTAGGTGGGGAGGGCCAGGTCGATGAGCAGTTCTTC. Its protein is CSVELGGEGQVDEQFF.

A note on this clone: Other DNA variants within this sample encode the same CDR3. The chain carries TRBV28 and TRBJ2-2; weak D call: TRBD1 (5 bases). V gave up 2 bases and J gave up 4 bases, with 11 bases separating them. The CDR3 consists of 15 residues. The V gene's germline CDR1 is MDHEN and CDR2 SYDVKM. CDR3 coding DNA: TGTGCCAGCAGTTTAAGCCAGGGTGGCACCGGGGAGCTGTTTTTT. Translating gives CASSLSQGGTGELFF.

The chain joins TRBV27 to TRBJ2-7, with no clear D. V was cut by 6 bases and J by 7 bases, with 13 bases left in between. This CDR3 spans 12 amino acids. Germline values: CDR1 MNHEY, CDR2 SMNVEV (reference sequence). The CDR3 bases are TGTGCCAGCAGGTCGGTCGCCCGGGAGCAGTACTTC. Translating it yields CASRSVAREQYF.

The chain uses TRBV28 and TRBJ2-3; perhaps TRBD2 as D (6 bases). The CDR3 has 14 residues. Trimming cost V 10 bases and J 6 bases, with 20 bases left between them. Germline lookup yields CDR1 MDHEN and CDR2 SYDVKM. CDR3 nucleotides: TGTGCCACCTCGGTCCGGGAGCCTTTGGATACGCAGTATTTT. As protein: CATSVREPLDTQYF.

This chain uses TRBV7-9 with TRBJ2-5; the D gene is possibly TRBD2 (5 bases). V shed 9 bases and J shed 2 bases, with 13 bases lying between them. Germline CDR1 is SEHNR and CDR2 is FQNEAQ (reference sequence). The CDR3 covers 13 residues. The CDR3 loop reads CASRGAEQETQYF. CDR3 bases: TGTGCCAGTCGCGGAGCGGAACAAGAGACCCAGTACTTC.

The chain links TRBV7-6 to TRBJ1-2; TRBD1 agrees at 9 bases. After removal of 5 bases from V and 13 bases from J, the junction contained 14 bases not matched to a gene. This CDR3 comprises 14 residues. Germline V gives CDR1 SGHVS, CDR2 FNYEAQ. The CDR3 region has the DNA TGTGCCAGCAGCCGGGACAGGGCTTACCGGGAGCTCACCTTC. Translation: CASSRDRAYRELTF. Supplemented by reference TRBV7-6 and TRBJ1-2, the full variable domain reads GAGVSQSPRYKVTKRGQDVALRCDPISGHVSLYWYRQALGQGPEFLTYFNYEAQQDKSGLPNDRFSAERPEGSISTLTIQRTEQRDSAMYRCASSRDRAYRELTFGSGTRLTVV.